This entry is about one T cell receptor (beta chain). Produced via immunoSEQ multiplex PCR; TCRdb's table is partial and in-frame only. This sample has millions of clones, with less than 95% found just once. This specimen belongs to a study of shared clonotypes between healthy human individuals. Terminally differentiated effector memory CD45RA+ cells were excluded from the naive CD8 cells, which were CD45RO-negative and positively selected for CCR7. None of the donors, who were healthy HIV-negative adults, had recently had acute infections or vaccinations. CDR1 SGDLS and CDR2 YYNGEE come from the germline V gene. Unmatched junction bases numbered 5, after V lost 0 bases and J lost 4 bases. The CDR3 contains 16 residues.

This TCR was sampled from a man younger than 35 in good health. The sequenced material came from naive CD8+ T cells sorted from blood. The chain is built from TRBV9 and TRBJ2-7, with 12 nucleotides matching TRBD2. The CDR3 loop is CASSVGLAGEGYEQYF. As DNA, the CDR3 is TGTGCCAGCAGCGTAGGACTAGCGGGAGAGGGGTACGAGCAGTACTTC.